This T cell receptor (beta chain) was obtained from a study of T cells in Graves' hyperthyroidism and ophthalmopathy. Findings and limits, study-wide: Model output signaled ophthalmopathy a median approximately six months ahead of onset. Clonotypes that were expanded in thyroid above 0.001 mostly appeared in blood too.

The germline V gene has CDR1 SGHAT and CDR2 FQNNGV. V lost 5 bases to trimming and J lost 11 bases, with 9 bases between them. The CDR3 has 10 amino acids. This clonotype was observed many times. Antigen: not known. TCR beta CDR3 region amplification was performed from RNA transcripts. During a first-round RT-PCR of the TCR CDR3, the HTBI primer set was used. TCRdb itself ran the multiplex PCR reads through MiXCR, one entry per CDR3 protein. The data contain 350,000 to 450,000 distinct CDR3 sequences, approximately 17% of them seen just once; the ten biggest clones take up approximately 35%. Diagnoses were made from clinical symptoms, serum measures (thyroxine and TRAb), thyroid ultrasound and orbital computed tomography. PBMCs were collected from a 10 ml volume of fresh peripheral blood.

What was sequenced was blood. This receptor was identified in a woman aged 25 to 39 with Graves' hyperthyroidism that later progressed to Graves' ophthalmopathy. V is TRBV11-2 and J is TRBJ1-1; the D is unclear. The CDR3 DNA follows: TGTGCCAGCAGCCCGGGAAGGGCTTTCTTT. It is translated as CASSPGRAFF. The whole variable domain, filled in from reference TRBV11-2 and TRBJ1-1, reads EAGVAQSPRYKIIEKRQSVAFWCNPISGHATLYWYQQILGQGPKLLIQFQNNGVVDDSQLPKDRFSAERLKGVDSTLKIQPAKLEDSAVYLCASSPGRAFFGQGTRLTVV.